This T cell receptor beta chain was captured in a study of T-cell memory formation after mild COVID-19. Study as a whole: Clusters were largely donor specific. Study results and caveats: Pre-infection memory carried some responding clones, suggesting that cross-reactive memory joined. Contracting CD4+ clones sat mainly in CM and EM; CD8+ in EMRA.

5'RACE with constant-segment primers yielded barcoded, UMI-tagged TCR alpha and TCR beta cDNA libraries. TCRdb reprocessed the 5' RACE reads with MiXCR, giving one entry per CDR3 protein. The table lists 300,000 or so distinct CDR3 sequences, 15% to 20% of them singletons. A word on this clonotype: The antigen remains undetermined.

The receptor was isolated from a man aged 18 to 29 who had mild COVID-19 (a few samples of this study predate the infection). Cell type and time point are not known. Sequencing input: PBMCs or a T cell subset sorted from them (not recorded which).

The CDR3 region has the DNA TGTGCCAGCAGTTCACGACAGGGGATTACACCCCTCCACTTT. The encoded protein is CASSSRQGITPLHF. The gene calls are TRBV6-2 or TRBV6-3 and TRBJ1-6; 8 bases line up with TRBD1. This CDR3 is 14 amino acids long. The V gene end was trimmed by 4 bases and the J gene end by 11 bases; junction bases not matched to a gene: 7. Germline CDR1 MNHEY, CDR2 SVGEGT.